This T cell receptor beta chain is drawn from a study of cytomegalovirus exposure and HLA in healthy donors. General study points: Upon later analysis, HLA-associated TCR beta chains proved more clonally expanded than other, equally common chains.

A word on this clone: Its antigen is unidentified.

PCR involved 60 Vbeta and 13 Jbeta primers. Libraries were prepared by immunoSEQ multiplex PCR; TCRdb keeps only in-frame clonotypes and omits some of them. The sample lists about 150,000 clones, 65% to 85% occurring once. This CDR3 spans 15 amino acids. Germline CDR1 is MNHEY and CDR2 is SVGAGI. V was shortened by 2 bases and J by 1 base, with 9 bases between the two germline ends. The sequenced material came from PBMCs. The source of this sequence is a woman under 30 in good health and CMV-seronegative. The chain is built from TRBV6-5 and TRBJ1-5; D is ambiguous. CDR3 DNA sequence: TGTGCCAGCAGTTACGTCCGCGGGAGCAATCAGCCCCAGCATTTT. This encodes CASSYVRGSNQPQHF.